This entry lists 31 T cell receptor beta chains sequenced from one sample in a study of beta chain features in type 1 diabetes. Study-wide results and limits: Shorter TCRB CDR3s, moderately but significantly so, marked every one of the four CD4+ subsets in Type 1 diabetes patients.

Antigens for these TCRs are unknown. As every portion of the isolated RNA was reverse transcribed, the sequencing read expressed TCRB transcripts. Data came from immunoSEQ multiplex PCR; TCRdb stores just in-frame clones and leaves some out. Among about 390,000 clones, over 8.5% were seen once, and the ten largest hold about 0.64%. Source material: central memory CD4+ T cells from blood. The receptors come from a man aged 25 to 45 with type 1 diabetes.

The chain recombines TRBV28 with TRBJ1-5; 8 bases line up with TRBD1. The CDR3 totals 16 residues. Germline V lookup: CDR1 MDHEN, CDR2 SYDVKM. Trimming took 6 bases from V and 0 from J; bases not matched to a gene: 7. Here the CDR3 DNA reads TGTGCCAGCAGGTCCGGGACAGGTTATAGCAATCAGCCCCAGCATTTT. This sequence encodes CASRSGTGYSNQPQHF.

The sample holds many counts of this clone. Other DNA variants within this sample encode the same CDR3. CDR3 protein: CSVVGTEAFF. CDR3 sequence (DNA): TGCAGCGTTGTGGGGACTGAAGCTTTCTTT. The rearrangement joins TRBV29-1 to TRBJ1-1, with D hard to call. CDR3 length: 10 residues. Germline V gene sequence: CDR1 SQVTM, CDR2 ANQGSEA. V was shortened by 4 bases and J by 5 bases, with 5 bases between the two germline ends.

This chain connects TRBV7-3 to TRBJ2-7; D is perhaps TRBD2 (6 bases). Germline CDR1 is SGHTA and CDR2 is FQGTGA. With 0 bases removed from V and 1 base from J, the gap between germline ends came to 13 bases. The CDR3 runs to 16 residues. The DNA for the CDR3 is TGTGCCAGCAGCTTAACGGGTACAGGAGGGTCCTACGAGCAGTACTTC. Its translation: CASSLTGTGGSYEQYF.

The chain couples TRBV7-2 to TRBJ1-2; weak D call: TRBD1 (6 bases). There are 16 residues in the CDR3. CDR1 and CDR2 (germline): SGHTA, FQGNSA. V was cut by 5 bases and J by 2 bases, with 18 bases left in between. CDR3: CASSLRPWTENYGYTF. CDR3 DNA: TGTGCCAGCAGCCTACGACCTTGGACAGAGAACTATGGCTACACCTTC.

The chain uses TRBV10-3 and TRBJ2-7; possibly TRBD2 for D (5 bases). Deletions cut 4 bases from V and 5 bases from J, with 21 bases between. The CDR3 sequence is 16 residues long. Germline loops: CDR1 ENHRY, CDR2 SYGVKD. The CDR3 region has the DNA TGTGCCATCAGTGGGGGAAGCGGTAGCGAAGTCCACGAGCAGTACTTC. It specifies CAISGGSGSEVHEQYF.

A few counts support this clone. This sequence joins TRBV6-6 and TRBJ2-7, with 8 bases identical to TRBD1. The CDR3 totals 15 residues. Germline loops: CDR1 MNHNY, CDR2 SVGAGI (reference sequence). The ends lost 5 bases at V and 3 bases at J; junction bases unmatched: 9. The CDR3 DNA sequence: TGTGCCAGCAGTACCGCGGGACAGGACGTCTACGAGCAGTACTTC. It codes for CASSTAGQDVYEQYF.

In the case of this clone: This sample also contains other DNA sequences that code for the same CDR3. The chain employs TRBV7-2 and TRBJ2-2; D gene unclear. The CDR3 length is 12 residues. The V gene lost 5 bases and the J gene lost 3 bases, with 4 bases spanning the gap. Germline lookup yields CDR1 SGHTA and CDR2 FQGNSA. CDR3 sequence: CASSRYTGELFF. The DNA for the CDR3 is TGTGCCAGCAGCCGCTACACCGGGGAGCTGTTTTTT.

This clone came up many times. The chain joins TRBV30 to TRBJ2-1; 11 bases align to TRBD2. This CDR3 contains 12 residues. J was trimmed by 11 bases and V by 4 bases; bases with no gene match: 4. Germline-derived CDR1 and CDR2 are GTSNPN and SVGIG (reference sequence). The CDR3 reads CAWTVAGGKQFF. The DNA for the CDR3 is TGTGCCTGGACGGTAGCGGGAGGGAAGCAGTTCTTC.

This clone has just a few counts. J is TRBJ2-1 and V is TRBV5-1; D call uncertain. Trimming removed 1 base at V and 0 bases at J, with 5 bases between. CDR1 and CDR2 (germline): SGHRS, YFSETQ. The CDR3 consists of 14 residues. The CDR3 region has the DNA TGCGCCAGCAGCTTGCAAAGCTCCTACAATGAGCAGTTCTTC. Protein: CASSLQSSYNEQFF.

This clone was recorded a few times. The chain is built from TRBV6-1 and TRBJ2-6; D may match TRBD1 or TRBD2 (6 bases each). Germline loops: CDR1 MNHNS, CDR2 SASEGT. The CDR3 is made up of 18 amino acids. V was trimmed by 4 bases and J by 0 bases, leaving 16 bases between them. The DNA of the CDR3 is TGTGCCAGCAGTGGTCGGGGGCAAGTTAGCTCTGGGGCCAACGTCCTGACTTTC. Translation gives CASSGRGQVSSGANVLTF.

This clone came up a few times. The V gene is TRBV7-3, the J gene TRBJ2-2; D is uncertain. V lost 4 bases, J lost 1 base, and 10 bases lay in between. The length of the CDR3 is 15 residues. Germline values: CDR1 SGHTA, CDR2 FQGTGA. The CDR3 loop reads CASSYGTLNTGELFF. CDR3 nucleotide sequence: TGTGCCAGCAGCTACGGCACATTGAACACCGGGGAGCTGTTTTTT. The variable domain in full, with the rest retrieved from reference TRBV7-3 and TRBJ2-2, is GAGVSQTPSNKVTEKGKYVELRCDPISGHTALYWYRQSLGQGPEFLIYFQGTGAADDSGLPNDRFFAVRPEGSVSTLKIQRTERGDSAVYLCASSYGTLNTGELFFGEGSRLTVL.

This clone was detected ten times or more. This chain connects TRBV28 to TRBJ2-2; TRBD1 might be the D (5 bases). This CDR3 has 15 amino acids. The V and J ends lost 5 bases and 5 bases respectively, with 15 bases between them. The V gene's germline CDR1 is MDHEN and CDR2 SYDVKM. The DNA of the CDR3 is TGTGCCAGCAGTGCCAGGGCAGGGTGGACCGGGGAGCTGTTTTTT. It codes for CASSARAGWTGELFF.

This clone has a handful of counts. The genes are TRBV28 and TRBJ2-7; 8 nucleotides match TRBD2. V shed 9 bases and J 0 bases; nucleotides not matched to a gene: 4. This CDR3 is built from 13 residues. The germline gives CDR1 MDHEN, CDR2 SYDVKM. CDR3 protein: CASAGTSSYEQYF. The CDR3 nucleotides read TGTGCCAGTGCCGGGACTAGCTCCTACGAGCAGTACTTC.

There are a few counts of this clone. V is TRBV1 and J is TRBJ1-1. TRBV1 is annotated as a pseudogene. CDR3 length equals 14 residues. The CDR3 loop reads CTSSRRSSETEAFF. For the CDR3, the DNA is TGCACCAGCAGCCGGCGGTCCAGTGAAACTGAAGCTTTCTTT.

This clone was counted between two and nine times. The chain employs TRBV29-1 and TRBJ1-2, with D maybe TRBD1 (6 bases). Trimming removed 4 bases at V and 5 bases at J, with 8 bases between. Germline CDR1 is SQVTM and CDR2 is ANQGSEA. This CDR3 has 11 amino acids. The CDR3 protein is CSVVRGYGYTF. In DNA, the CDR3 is TGCAGCGTTGTTAGGGGGTATGGCTACACCTTC.

CDR3 region: CASSENWGWTGGYYEQYF. The CDR3 DNA reads as TGTGCCAGCAGTGAAAACTGGGGCTGGACAGGGGGTTACTACGAGCAGTACTTC. The J gene is TRBJ2-7, the V gene TRBV25-1, with 10 bases that match TRBD1. V shed 2 bases, J shed 3 bases, and the junction held 13 bases outside the gene matches. Per germline, CDR1 MGHDK and CDR2 SYGVNS. The CDR3 runs 18 residues.

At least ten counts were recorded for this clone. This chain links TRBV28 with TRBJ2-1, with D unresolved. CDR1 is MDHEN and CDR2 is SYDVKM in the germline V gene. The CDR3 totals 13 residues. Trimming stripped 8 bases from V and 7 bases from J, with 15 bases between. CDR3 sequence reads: CASSATVLNEQFF. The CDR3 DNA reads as TGTGCCAGCTCTGCGACCGTTCTGAATGAGCAGTTCTTC.

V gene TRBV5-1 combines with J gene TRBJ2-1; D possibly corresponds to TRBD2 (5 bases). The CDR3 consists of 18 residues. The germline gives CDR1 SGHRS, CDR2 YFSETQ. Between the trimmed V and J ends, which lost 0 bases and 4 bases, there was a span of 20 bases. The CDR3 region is CASSLGIVGIIRYNEQFF. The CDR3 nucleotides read TGCGCCAGCAGCTTGGGTATAGTCGGGATCATTCGGTACAATGAGCAGTTCTTC.

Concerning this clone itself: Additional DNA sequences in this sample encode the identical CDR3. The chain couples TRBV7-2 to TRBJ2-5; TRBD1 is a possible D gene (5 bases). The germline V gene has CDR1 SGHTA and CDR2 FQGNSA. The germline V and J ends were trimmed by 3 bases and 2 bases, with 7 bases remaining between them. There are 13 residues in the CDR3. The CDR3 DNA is TGTGCCAGCAGCTTCGACAGACAAGAGACCCAGTACTTC. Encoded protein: CASSFDRQETQYF.

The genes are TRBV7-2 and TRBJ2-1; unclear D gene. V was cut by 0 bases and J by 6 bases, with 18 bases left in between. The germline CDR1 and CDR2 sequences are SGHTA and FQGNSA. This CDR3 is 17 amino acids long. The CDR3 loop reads CASSLALARSPTNEQFF. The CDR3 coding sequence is TGTGCCAGCAGCTTAGCTCTGGCCAGGTCCCCCACCAATGAGCAGTTCTTC. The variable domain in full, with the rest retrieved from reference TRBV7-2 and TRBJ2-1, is GAGVSQSPSNKVTEKGKDVELRCDPISGHTALYWYRQSLGQGLEFLIYFQGNSAPDKSGLPSDRFSAERTGGSVSTLTIQRTQQEDSAVYLCASSLALARSPTNEQFFGPGTRLTVL.

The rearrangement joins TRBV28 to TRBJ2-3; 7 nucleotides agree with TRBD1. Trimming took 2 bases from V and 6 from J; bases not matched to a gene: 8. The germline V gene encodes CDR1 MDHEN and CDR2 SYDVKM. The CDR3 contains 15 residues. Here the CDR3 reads CASSLIYRGGDTQYF. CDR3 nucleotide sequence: TGTGCCAGCAGTTTAATTTACAGGGGCGGGGATACGCAGTATTTT.

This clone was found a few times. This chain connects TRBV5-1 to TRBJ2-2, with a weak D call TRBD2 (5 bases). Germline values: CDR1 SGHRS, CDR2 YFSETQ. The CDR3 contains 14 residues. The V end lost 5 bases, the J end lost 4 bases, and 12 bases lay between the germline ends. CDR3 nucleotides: TGCGCCAGCAGATGGGGAGAATCCACCGGGGAGCTGTTTTTT. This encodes CASRWGESTGELFF.

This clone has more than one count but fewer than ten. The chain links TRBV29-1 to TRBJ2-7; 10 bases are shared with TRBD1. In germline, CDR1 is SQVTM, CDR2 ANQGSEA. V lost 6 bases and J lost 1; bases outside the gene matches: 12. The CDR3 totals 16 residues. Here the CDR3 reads CSVHRPGQGLSYEQYF. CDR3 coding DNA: TGCAGCGTACATCGACCGGGACAGGGGCTATCCTACGAGCAGTACTTC.

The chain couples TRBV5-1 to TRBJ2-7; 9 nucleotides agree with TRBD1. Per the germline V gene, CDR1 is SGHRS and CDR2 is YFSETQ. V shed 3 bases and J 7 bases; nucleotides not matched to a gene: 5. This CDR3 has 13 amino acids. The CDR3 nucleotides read TGCGCCAGCAGCTGGGGACAGGGCCTGGAGCAGTACTTC. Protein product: CASSWGQGLEQYF.

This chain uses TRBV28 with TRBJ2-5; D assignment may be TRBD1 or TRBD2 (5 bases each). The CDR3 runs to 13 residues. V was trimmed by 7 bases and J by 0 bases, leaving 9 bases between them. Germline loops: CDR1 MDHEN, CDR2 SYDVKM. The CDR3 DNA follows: TGTGCCAGCACCGGGGCAGACCAAGAGACCCAGTACTTC. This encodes CASTGADQETQYF.

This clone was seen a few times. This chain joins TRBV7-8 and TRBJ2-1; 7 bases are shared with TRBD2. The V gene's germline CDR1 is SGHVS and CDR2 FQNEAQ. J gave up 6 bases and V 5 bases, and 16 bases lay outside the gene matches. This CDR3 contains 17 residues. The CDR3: CASSHPEWEGRVNEQFF. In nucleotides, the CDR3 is TGTGCCAGCAGCCACCCAGAGTGGGAGGGCCGAGTCAATGAGCAGTTCTTC.

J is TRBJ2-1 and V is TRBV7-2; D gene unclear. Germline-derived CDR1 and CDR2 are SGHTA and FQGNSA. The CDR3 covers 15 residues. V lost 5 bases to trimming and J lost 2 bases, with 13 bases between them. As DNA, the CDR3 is TGTGCCAGCAGCCCCACATACACCCCCTACAATGAGCAGTTCTTC. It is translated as CASSPTYTPYNEQFF. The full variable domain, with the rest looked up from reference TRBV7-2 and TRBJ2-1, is GAGVSQSPSNKVTEKGKDVELRCDPISGHTALYWYRQSLGQGLEFLIYFQGNSAPDKSGLPSDRFSAERTGGSVSTLTIQRTQQEDSAVYLCASSPTYTPYNEQFFGPGTRLTVL.

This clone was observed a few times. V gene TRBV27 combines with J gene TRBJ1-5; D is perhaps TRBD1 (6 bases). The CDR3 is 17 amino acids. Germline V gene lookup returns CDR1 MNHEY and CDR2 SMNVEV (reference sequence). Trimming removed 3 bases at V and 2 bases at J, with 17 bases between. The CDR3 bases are TGTGCCAGCAGTTTTGGGGGGGGGCGAATGGGCAATCAGCCCCAGCATTTT. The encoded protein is CASSFGGGRMGNQPQHF.

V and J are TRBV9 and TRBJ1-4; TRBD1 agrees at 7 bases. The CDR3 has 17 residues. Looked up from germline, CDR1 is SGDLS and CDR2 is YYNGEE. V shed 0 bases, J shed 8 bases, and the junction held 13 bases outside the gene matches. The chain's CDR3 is CASSVGPDRVVGEKLFF. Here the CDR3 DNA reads TGTGCCAGCAGCGTAGGCCCCGACAGGGTCGTAGGCGAAAAACTGTTTTTT.

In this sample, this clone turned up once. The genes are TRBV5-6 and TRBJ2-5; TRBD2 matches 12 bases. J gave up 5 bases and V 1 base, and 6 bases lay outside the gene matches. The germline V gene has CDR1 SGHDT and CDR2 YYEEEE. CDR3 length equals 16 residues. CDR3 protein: CASSLKLAGGVETQYF. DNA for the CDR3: TGTGCCAGCAGCTTGAAACTAGCGGGAGGTGTTGAGACCCAGTACTTC. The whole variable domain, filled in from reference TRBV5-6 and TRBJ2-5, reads DAGVTQSPTHLIKTRGQQVTLRCSPKSGHDTVSWYQQALGQGPQFIFQYYEEEERQRGNFPDRFSGHQFPNYSSELNVNALLLGDSALYLCASSLKLAGGVETQYFGPGTRLLVL.

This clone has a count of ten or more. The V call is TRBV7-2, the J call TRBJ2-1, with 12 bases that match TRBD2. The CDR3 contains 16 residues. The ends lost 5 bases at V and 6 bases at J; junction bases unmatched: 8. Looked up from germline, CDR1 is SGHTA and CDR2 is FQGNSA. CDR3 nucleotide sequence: TGTGCCAGCAGCCGTTCTAGCGGGAGGGTATTCAATGAGCAGTTCTTC. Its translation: CASSRSSGRVFNEQFF.